The clone carrying this T cell receptor (beta chain) has only a few counts. The antigen is undetermined. The sample comes from a study of OX40 agonist ivuxolimab in advanced cancers. Study summary: The study gave patients intravenous ivuxolimab at 0.01 to 10 mg/kg every 2 weeks.

Broader study findings: The study found that CD8+ T cells averaged more expanded clones than CD4+. Clonal expansion from baseline to week 6 occurred in both CD4+ and CD8+ T cells.

Clones were read by immunoSEQ multiplex PCR, and TCRdb kept only the in-frame ones, dropping some. The sample includes about 62,000 clones, 75% to 85% of them seen just once. The TCR sequence derives from an adult with an advanced solid tumor such as melanoma, head and neck, liver or kidney cancer. Sequences were derived from CD4+ or CD8+ T cells sorted from blood, sampled in a trial of the OX40 agonist ivuxolimab.

This CDR3 reads CASSPDWQGGQPQHF. CDR3 DNA: TGCGCCAGCAGCCCCGATTGGCAGGGCGGTCAGCCCCAGCATTTT. The chain combines TRBV4-3 with TRBJ1-5; D possibly corresponds to TRBD1 (5 bases). Looked up from germline, CDR1 is LGHNA and CDR2 is YSLEER. The CDR3 has 15 residues. V lost 4 bases and J 6 bases, leaving 16 bases between the germline ends.